This TCR beta chain came from a study of T-cell reconstitution after alpha-beta-depleted transplantation in children. Study outcomes and limitations: Reported findings indicate that, about two months after transplant, alpha-beta T cells came from several hundred expanded clones, which were derived from non-depleted graft cells. Day-60 TCRbeta diversity that was high in some patients was derived from surviving recipient T cells and thymic progenitors. Diversity and T-cell counts at one year after transplant derived mostly from new T cells.

Turning to this clonotype: Its antigen is undetermined.

Unique molecular identifiers were incorporated when the TCRbeta library was constructed. MiXCR was run by TCRdb on the PCR reads, yielding one entry per CDR3 protein. This sample has roughly 790,000 distinct CDR3 sequences; 15% to 20% occur once, and the top ten carry about 4.6%. The sequence came from a male patient aged 10-17 years who had a stem cell transplant for acute lymphoblastic leukemia, so the T cells may come from the graft donor. Sample: PBMCs, mostly from graft donor cells, taken 360 days after TCRalphabeta/CD19-depleted stem cell transplant.

The CDR3 here is CASSYGTLVIEQYF. In DNA, the CDR3 is TGTGCCAGCAGCTACGGGACTCTGGTTATCGAGCAGTACTTC. The genes are TRBV5-6 and TRBJ2-7, with a possible D match to TRBD2 (6 bases). Germline lookup yields CDR1 SGHDT and CDR2 YYEEEE. V lost 3 bases and J lost 6, with 16 bases in between. The length of the CDR3 is 14 residues.